The 31 T cell receptor beta chains presented below share a single source sample, sequenced in a study of blood T cell repertoires in COVID-19. The table came from immunoSEQ multiplex PCR; TCRdb's copy has only in-frame clones and leaves some out. The data hold just over 150,000 clones, with 80% to 90% observed a single time. The sample was peripheral blood. These receptors were collected from a woman aged 40-49 years with acute or convalescent COVID-19.

The chain combines TRBV7-8 with TRBJ1-4; the D is unclear. There are 16 residues in the CDR3. Looked up from germline, CDR1 is SGHVS and CDR2 is FQNEAQ. Trimming took 1 base from V and 0 from J, leaving 9 bases between them. DNA for the CDR3: TGTGCCAGCAGCTTAGTTTCCTCCGCAACTAATGAAAAACTGTTTTTT. This sequence encodes CASSLVSSATNEKLFF.

The chain uses TRBV29-1 and TRBJ1-5; 11 bases are a match to TRBD1. CDR1 is SQVTM and CDR2 is ANQGSEA in the germline V gene. The CDR3 spans 15 residues. V gave up 4 bases and J gave up 5 bases; unmatched junction bases: 7. In DNA form, the CDR3 reads TGCAGCGTTGCCCTAGGACAGGGGGCGCATCAGCCCCAGCATTTT. Its translation is CSVALGQGAHQPQHF.

The chain is built from TRBV7-8 and TRBJ2-7; a possible D gene is TRBD1 (5 bases). The CDR3 extends over 14 amino acids. Trimming removed 5 bases from V and 2 bases from J, with 13 bases in between. Germline V gene lookup returns CDR1 SGHVS and CDR2 FQNEAQ. The chain's CDR3 is CASSPERGAYEQYF. The CDR3 DNA follows: TGTGCCAGCAGCCCCGAAAGGGGCGCCTACGAGCAGTACTTC.

This rearrangement joins TRBV5-1 to TRBJ2-1; TRBD2 aligns across 8 bases. Germline values: CDR1 SGHRS, CDR2 YFSETQ. This CDR3 region has 17 residues. After removal of 7 bases from V and 0 bases from J, the junction contained 12 bases not matched to a gene. The CDR3 nucleotides are TGCGCCAGCTTGCCCGGAGCGGGAGCCAACTCCTACAATGAGCAGTTCTTC. Translated, it gives CASLPGAGANSYNEQFF.

The V and J genes are TRBV24-1 and TRBJ2-1; weak D call: TRBD1 (6 bases). From germline, CDR1 is KGHDR and CDR2 SFDVKD. CDR3 length: 15 residues. V was cut by 4 bases and J by 4 bases, with 13 bases left in between. Written as DNA, the CDR3 is TGTGCCACCAGTGACTTCGGGACACTTTACAATGAGCAGTTCTTC. Its protein is CATSDFGTLYNEQFF.

V usage is TRBV5-1 and J usage is TRBJ2-5; possible D gene TRBD1, 6 bases. This CDR3 contains 14 residues. From germline, CDR1 is SGHRS and CDR2 YFSETQ. V lost 2 bases, J lost 1 base, and 9 bases lay in between. CDR3 region: CASSFDRSQETQYF. The CDR3 DNA reads as TGCGCCAGCAGCTTCGACAGGTCCCAAGAGACCCAGTACTTC.

This clone was counted a single time. The V gene is TRBV11-2, the J gene TRBJ2-1; 8 nucleotides align to TRBD2. CDR3 length equals 16 residues. With 5 bases clipped from V and 2 bases from J, the junction kept 8 bases outside the gene matches. CDR1 is SGHAT and CDR2 is FQNNGV in the germline V gene. In DNA, the CDR3 is TGTGCCAGCAGCCCAAGACTAGCGCAAACCTACAATGAGCAGTTCTTC. Translated: CASSPRLAQTYNEQFF.

In DNA, the CDR3 is TGTGCCTCCGACTCCGGAACCTACGAGCAGTACTTC. Its translation is CASDSGTYEQYF. V usage is TRBV30 and J usage is TRBJ2-7; D ambiguous. V was shortened by 7 bases and J by 2 bases, with 12 bases between the two germline ends. This CDR3 is 12 amino acids long. Germline lookup yields CDR1 GTSNPN and CDR2 SVGIG (reference sequence). The whole variable domain, remainder taken from reference TRBV30 and TRBJ2-7, is SQTIHQWPATLVQPVGSPLSLECTVEGTSNPNLYWYRQAAGRGLQLLFYSVGIGQISSEVPQNLSASRPQDRQFILSSKKLLLSDSGFYLCASDSGTYEQYFGPGTRLTVT.

This chain connects TRBV27 to TRBJ2-7, with TRBD1 as a possible D gene (5 bases). Germline V gene data show CDR1 as MNHEY and CDR2 as SMNVEV (reference sequence). This CDR3 spans 13 amino acids. The germline V and J ends were trimmed by 8 bases and 7 bases, with 18 bases remaining between them. DNA of the CDR3: TGTGCCAGCGGTCCCCTCTTTCCAGGGGAGCAGTACTTC. Protein product: CASGPLFPGEQYF.

The CDR3 DNA sequence: TGTGCCAGCAGCTCGAGGACAGGGCCGAATGAAAAACTGTTTTTT. It translates to CASSSRTGPNEKLFF. The chain uses TRBV7-2 and TRBJ1-4; TRBD1 aligns across 8 bases. Germline V gene data show CDR1 as SGHTA and CDR2 as FQGNSA. V dropped 4 bases and J dropped 5; count of bases not matched to a gene: 6. CDR3 length: 15 amino acids.

The chain has TRBV12-5 and TRBJ1-2; D is possibly TRBD1 (6 bases). Trimming removed 4 bases from V and 1 base from J, with 7 bases in between. The CDR3 contains 13 residues. Germline assignment: CDR1 LGHNT and CDR2 FRNRAP. CDR3 in DNA: TGTGCTAGTGGTTCGGACAGTAACTATGGCTACACCTTC. It translates to CASGSDSNYGYTF.

In DNA form, the CDR3 reads TGTGCCAGCAGTGACCGTCTAGCGGGGTACAATGAGCAGTTCTTC. It is translated as CASSDRLAGYNEQFF. The chain is built from TRBV2 and TRBJ2-1; 9 positions match TRBD2. After removal of 3 bases from V and 4 bases from J, the junction contained 4 bases not matched to a gene. The germline gives CDR1 SNHLY, CDR2 FYNNEI. The CDR3 extends over 15 amino acids.

This chain joins TRBV4-1 and TRBJ1-4, with 9 bases that match TRBD1. CDR3 length equals 17 residues. Germline loops: CDR1 MGHRA, CDR2 YSYEKL. With 4 bases clipped from V and 0 bases from J, the junction kept 6 bases outside the gene matches. As DNA, the CDR3 is TGCGCCAGCAGCCTAGGACAGGGGCCCCCAACTAATGAAAAACTGTTTTTT. Its translation: CASSLGQGPPTNEKLFF.

V and J are TRBV10-3 and TRBJ1-1, with D tentatively TRBD1 (6 bases). The CDR3 runs to 13 residues. Looked up from germline, CDR1 is ENHRY and CDR2 is SYGVKD. V lost 8 bases, J lost 4 bases, and 14 bases lay in between. The DNA for the CDR3 is TGTGCCATCTGGACAGTTGGGGCCACTGAAGCTTTCTTT. Translated, it gives CAIWTVGATEAFF.

This clone was seen just once. The chain is built from TRBV7-2 and TRBJ2-7, with TRBD1 identical over 8 bases. There are 17 residues in the CDR3. The V gene's germline CDR1 is SGHTA and CDR2 FQGNSA. V trimming: 5 bases; J trimming: 6 bases; junction bases outside the gene matches: 18. As DNA, the CDR3 is TGTGCCAGCAGCCCACGACGACAAAGGACAGGGCTGGGCGAGCAGTACTTC. This encodes CASSPRRQRTGLGEQYF.

The chain is built from TRBV19 and TRBJ1-1; 7 bases are shared with TRBD1. The V gene end was trimmed by 4 bases and the J gene end by 1 base; junction bases not matched to a gene: 0. CDR1 and CDR2 from the germline V gene are LNHDA and SQIVND (reference sequence). The CDR3 is 13 amino acids. The CDR3 here is CASSTGGNTEAFF. The CDR3 DNA sequence: TGTGCCAGTAGTACAGGGGGGAACACTGAAGCTTTCTTT.

In this sample, this clone turned up once. The chain is built from TRBV6-5 and TRBJ1-2, with 7 bases lining up with TRBD1. CDR3 length: 14 amino acids. J was trimmed by 4 bases and V by 5 bases; bases with no gene match: 7. Per germline, CDR1 MNHEY and CDR2 SVGAGI. CDR3 protein: CASSNDRAGYGYTF. For the CDR3, the DNA is TGTGCCAGCAGTAACGACAGGGCAGGCTATGGCTACACCTTC.

CDR3: CASSNFREPQHF. CDR3 in DNA: TGTGCCAGCAGCAATTTCAGGGAGCCCCAGCATTTT. V gene TRBV28 combines with J gene TRBJ1-5; D may be TRBD1 (5 bases). V shed 6 bases and J shed 8 bases, with 11 bases lying between them. Germline assignment: CDR1 MDHEN and CDR2 SYDVKM. This CDR3 has 12 amino acids. The full variable domain, its missing parts supplied by reference TRBV28 and TRBJ1-5, is DVKVTQSSRYLVKRTGEKVFLECVQDMDHENMFWYRQDPGLGLRLIYFSYDVKMKEKGDIPEGYSVSREKKERFSLILESASTNQTSMYLCASSNFREPQHFGDGTRLSIL.

V is TRBV10-3 and J is TRBJ2-1, with 11 bases matching TRBD2. The length of the CDR3 is 19 residues. The V and J ends lost 10 bases and 3 bases, in that order; junction bases with no gene match: 20. CDR1 is ENHRY and CDR2 is SYGVKD in the germline V gene. For the CDR3, the DNA is TGTGCCACCACCCCGCTTAGCGGGAGGGCCGCGGGAGGCTACAATGAGCAGTTCTTC. Translating gives CATTPLSGRAAGGYNEQFF.

This clone was observed a handful of times. The chain recombines TRBV11-3 with TRBJ2-7; D not certain. CDR1 and CDR2 from the germline V gene are SGHNT and YENEEA. V was pared by 2 bases and J by 2 bases, with 4 bases between. The CDR3 runs to 12 residues. CDR3 coding DNA: TGTGCCAGCAGCTTAACGGCCTACGAGCAGTACTTC. It codes for CASSLTAYEQYF.

The genes are TRBV13 and TRBJ1-6, with TRBD1 matching 7 bases. With V trimmed by 5 bases and J by 4 bases, 5 bases remained unmatched. Per germline, CDR1 PRHDT and CDR2 FYEKMQ (reference sequence). CDR3 length: 15 residues. CDR3 sequence (DNA): TGTGCCAGCAGCCGAGGGACAGATTATAATTCACCCCTCCACTTT. It translates to CASSRGTDYNSPLHF.

V usage is TRBV30 and J usage is TRBJ2-7; D is unresolved. Trimming left V 2 bases short and J 1 base short, with 9 bases between. The CDR3 covers 13 residues. CDR1 is GTSNPN, CDR2 SVGIG, per germline (reference sequence). CDR3 sequence reads: CAWSPQSSYEQYF. The CDR3 nucleotides read TGTGCCTGGAGTCCCCAGTCGTCCTACGAGCAGTACTTC.

The chain combines TRBV30 with TRBJ2-1; D is uncertain. V lost 1 base to trimming and J lost 5 bases, with 12 bases between them. Looked up from germline, CDR1 is GTSNPN and CDR2 is SVGIG (reference sequence). The CDR3 totals 14 residues. The CDR3 is CAWSALLENNEQFF. CDR3 coding DNA: TGTGCCTGGAGTGCACTACTCGAGAACAATGAGCAGTTCTTC.

This clone is a singleton in its sample. The chain employs TRBV6-5 and TRBJ2-2, with 9 nucleotides matching TRBD2. CDR1 and CDR2 from the germline V gene are MNHEY and SVGAGI. Trimming cost V 3 bases and J 7 bases; bases outside gene matches: 9. This CDR3 contains 16 residues. CDR3 residues: CASSYASGGSVGELFF. The CDR3, as DNA: TGTGCCAGCAGTTATGCGAGCGGGGGGAGTGTCGGGGAGCTGTTTTTT.

The CDR3 sequence: CASSTRGHENTGELFF. CDR3 DNA sequence: TGCGCCAGCAGCACTCGGGGACACGAAAACACCGGGGAGCTGTTTTTT. This rearrangement joins TRBV5-1 to TRBJ2-2, with a weak D call TRBD1 (6 bases). V was trimmed by 4 bases and J by 2 bases, leaving 15 bases between them. CDR1 is SGHRS and CDR2 is YFSETQ in the germline V gene. This CDR3 is 16 amino acids long.

This clone was picked up one time. The chain couples TRBV4-1 to TRBJ2-7; D uncertain. From germline, CDR1 is MGHRA and CDR2 YSYEKL. This CDR3 has 16 residues. The V and J ends lost 1 base and 1 base respectively, with 14 bases between them. CDR3: CASSQVPAPTSYEQYF. In nucleotides, the CDR3 is TGCGCCAGCAGCCAAGTGCCTGCGCCGACTTCCTACGAGCAGTACTTC.

This chain joins TRBV11-3 and TRBJ2-1; 8 nucleotides agree with TRBD2. J gave up 8 bases and V 0 bases, and 6 bases lay outside the gene matches. Germline V gene sequence: CDR1 SGHNT, CDR2 YENEEA. There are 15 residues in the CDR3. The CDR3 sequence is CASSLEGLAGYEQFF. CDR3 nucleotides: TGTGCCAGCAGCTTAGAGGGTCTAGCGGGTTATGAGCAGTTCTTC.

V gene TRBV2 combines with J gene TRBJ2-7; 12 nucleotides align to TRBD1. After removal of 8 bases from V and 4 bases from J, the junction contained 12 bases not matched to a gene. From germline, CDR1 is SNHLY and CDR2 FYNNEI. The CDR3 runs to 16 residues. CDR3 nucleotide sequence: TGTGCCAGCCGGTTTGACAGGGGACAGGGGGCTTACGAGCAGTACTTC. Translated, it gives CASRFDRGQGAYEQYF.

The chain carries TRBV3-1 (or the pseudogene TRBV3-2) and TRBJ2-4; D may be TRBD2 (6 bases). Trimming removed 1 base from V and 8 bases from J, with 12 bases in between. The CDR3 totals 14 residues. CDR1 and CDR2 from the germline V gene are LGHDT and YNNKEL (reference sequence). This CDR3 is CASSQGVAADIQYF. CDR3 DNA sequence: TGTGCCAGCAGCCAAGGGGTAGCGGCGGACATTCAGTACTTC.

The chain couples TRBV10-2 to TRBJ2-3; D unclear. Trimming took 4 bases from V and 0 from J, leaving 11 bases between them. Germline V CDR1 and CDR2: WSHSY, SAAADI. The CDR3 is made up of 15 amino acids. The CDR3 DNA sequence: TGCGCCAGCAGTGGCAGAGGTAAGAGCACAGATACGCAGTATTTT. It encodes CASSGRGKSTDTQYF.

V usage is TRBV29-1 and J usage is TRBJ2-3; TRBD2 matches at 8 bases. V trimming: 2 bases; J trimming: 8 bases; junction bases outside the gene matches: 9. Germline values: CDR1 SQVTM, CDR2 ANQGSEA. The CDR3 has 14 amino acids. CDR3 nucleotide sequence: TGCAGCGTTGAACGGGGGGGAAACCTAGGTACGCAGTATTTT. It translates to CSVERGGNLGTQYF.